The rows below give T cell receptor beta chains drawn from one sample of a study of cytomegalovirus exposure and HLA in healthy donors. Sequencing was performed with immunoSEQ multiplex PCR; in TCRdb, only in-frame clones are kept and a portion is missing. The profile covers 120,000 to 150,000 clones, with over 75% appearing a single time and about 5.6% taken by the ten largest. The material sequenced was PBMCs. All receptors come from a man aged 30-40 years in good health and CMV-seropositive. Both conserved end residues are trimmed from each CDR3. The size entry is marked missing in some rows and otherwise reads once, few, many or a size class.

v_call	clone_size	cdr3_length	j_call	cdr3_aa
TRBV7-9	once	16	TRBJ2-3	ASSVSPLGLAGKDTQY
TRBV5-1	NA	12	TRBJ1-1	ASTMAGGGTEAF
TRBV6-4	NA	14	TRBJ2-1	ASRELAGGDSGEQF
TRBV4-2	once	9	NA	AAGQGYEQY
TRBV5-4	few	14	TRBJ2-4	ASSLERGLGYNIQY
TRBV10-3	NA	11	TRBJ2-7	AIRGGLDYEQY
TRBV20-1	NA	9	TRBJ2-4	SAPDRNIQY
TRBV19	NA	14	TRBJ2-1	ASSVLLAGDGNEQF
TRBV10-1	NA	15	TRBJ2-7	ASSEKREAHNTYEQY
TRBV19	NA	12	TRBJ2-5	ASSIDPSQETQY
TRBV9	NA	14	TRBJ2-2	ASSVGQGMATGELF
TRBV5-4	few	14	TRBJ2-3	ASSLWSAGGLDTQY
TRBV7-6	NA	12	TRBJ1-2	ASSLGTANYGYT
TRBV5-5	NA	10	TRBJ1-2	ASSFTGTQET
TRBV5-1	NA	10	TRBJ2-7	ASSLALYEQY
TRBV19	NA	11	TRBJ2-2	ATIDPNTGELF
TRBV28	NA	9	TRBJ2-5	ASGRTETQY
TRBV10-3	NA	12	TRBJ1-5	AISEDSLNQPQH
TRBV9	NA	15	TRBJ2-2	ASSVLYGLSGTGELF
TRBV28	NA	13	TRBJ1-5	ASSGPGQGRWPQH
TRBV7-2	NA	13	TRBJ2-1	ASSLSTGGYNEQF
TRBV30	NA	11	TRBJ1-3	AWSVVGGNTIY
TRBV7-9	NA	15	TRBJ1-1	SSSSIGGRSGESEAF
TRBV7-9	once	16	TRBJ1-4	ASSPWTGVIATNEKLF
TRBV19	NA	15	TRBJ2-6	ASRPGQPLSGANVLT
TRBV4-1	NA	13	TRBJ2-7	ASSQGGGSSYEQY
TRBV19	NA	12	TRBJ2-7	ASSPGQASYEQY
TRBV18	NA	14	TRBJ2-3	ASSFLQGTGTDTQY
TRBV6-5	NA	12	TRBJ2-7	ASSQTSGAREQY
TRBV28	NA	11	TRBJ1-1	ASRRQGNTEAF
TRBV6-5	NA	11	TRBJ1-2	ASSYSEGSGYT
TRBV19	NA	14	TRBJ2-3	ASFPSLGRATDTQY
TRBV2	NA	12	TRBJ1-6	ASRDRGYNSPLH
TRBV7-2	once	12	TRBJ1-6	ASSPTGSTTPLH
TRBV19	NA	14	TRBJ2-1	ASSTQAQILNNEQF
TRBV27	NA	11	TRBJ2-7	ASSLLAGVEQY
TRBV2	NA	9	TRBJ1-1	ASGQGSEAF
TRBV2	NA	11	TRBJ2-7	ASSGTGIYEQY
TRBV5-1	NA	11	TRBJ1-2	ASSSLEGYGYT
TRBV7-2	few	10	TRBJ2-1	ASSLIYNEQF
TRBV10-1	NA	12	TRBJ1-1	ASSRDRLNTEAF
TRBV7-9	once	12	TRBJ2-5	ASSLTDRDETQY
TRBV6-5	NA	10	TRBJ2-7	ASSAGSYEQY
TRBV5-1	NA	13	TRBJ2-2	ASSVQGTNTGELF
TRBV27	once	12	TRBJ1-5	ASSLWQGNQPQH
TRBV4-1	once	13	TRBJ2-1	ASSPVERGGREQF
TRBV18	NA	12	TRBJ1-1	ASSHQTVNTEAF
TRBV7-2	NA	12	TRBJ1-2	ASSELRVNYGYT
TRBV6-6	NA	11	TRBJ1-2	ASSYMAGVGYT
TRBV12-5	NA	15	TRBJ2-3	ASGSGTSGRLTDTQY
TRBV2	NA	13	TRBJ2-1	ASSEDRGGHNEQF
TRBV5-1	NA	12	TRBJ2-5	ASSLGQGRETQY
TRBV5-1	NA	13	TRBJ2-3	ASSLRSARTDTQY
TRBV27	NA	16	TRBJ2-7	ASSLSAGDGAFPYEQY
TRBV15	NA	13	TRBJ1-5	ATSRDWRGNQPQH